A single sample is the source of the 29 T cell receptor beta chains below, sequenced in a study of T cells in Graves' hyperthyroidism and ophthalmopathy. Template material for amplifying TCR beta CDR3 regions consisted of RNA transcripts. During a first-round RT-PCR of the TCR CDR3, the HTBI primer set was used. In TCRdb, the multiplex PCR reads were re-called with MiXCR into one record per CDR3 protein. The sample consists of 550,000 to 650,000 distinct CDR3 sequences, 14% of them appearing once. Sequenced input: blood. These receptors were obtained from a woman aged 40-49 years with Graves' hyperthyroidism.

This chain connects TRBV3-1 to TRBJ1-3; 9 bases line up with TRBD1. With 0 bases clipped from V and 9 bases from J, the junction kept 0 bases outside the gene matches. CDR1 LGHDT and CDR2 YNNKEL come from the germline V gene (reference sequence). CDR3 length: 13 residues. CDR3 DNA: TGTGCCAGCAGCCAAGAACAGGGGGCCACCATATATTTT. It is translated as CASSQEQGATIYF.

This clonotype was observed a few times. This rearrangement joins TRBV18 to TRBJ1-5; D might be TRBD1 (5 bases). Trimming pared 5 bases from V and 0 bases from J, leaving 20 bases between. The germline gives CDR1 KGHSH, CDR2 LQKENI. The CDR3 loop spans 18 amino acids. CDR3 amino acids: CASSSWTNAGFSNQPQHF. The CDR3 coding sequence is TGTGCCAGCTCATCGTGGACGAACGCAGGGTTTAGCAATCAGCCCCAGCATTTT.

This clonotype has a count of ten or more. The chain carries TRBV20-1 and TRBJ2-7; TRBD2 aligns across 11 bases. V trimming: 7 bases; J trimming: 0 bases; junction bases outside the gene matches: 5. This CDR3 is 14 amino acids long. Looked up from germline, CDR1 is DFQATT and CDR2 is SNEGSKA (reference sequence). The CDR3 protein is CSVPTSGISYEQYF. CDR3 sequence (DNA): TGCAGTGTACCGACTAGCGGGATCTCCTACGAGCAGTACTTC.

The V call is TRBV18, the J call TRBJ1-2; the D gene is possibly TRBD1 (5 bases). The CDR3 has 12 residues. CDR1 KGHSH and CDR2 LQKENI come from the germline V gene. V was clipped by 1 base and J by 8 bases, with 8 bases between them. CDR3 bases: TGTGCCAGCTCACCACGACAGTGGGGCTACACCTTC. It yields the protein CASSPRQWGYTF.

V and J are TRBV7-9 and TRBJ1-1; 8 bases are shared with TRBD1. After removal of 8 bases from V and 2 bases from J, the junction contained 13 bases not matched to a gene. Germline V CDR1 and CDR2: SEHNR, FQNEAQ (reference sequence). The CDR3 spans 16 residues. The CDR3 region has the DNA TGTGCCAGCGGTTTGGGACAGGAGATAATCAACACTGAAGCTTTCTTT. This codes for CASGLGQEIINTEAFF. Full variable domain (rest looked up from reference TRBV7-9 and TRBJ1-1): DTGVSQNPRHKITKRGQNVTFRCDPISEHNRLYWYRQTLGQGPEFLTYFQNEAQLEKSRLLSDRFSAERPKGSFSTLEIQRTEQGDSAMYLCASGLGQEIINTEAFFGQGTRLTVV.

This clonotype appeared many times. V usage is TRBV7-8 and J usage is TRBJ2-3; D ambiguous. This CDR3 contains 14 residues. Trimming left V 2 bases short and J 3 bases short, with 9 bases between. The germline gives CDR1 SGHVS, CDR2 FQNEAQ. The CDR3 region has the DNA TGTGCCAGCAGCTTACCCCGACGTACAGATACGCAGTATTTT. Translating it yields CASSLPRRTDTQYF.

This clonotype appeared many times. The J gene is TRBJ2-3, the V gene TRBV5-6; possibly TRBD2 for D (6 bases). This CDR3 is built from 15 residues. V lost 6 bases to trimming and J lost 2 bases, with 16 bases between them. CDR1 is SGHDT and CDR2 is YYEEEE in the germline V gene. CDR3 region: CASTNRETPTDTQYF. CDR3 DNA sequence: TGTGCCAGCACTAACCGGGAGACGCCCACAGATACGCAGTATTTT.

In this sample, this clonotype turned up many times. The gene calls are TRBV11-2 and TRBJ2-3; D unresolved. This CDR3 is built from 14 residues. The ends were cut back, 5 bases at V and 3 bases at J, with 12 bases in the middle. CDR1 is SGHAT and CDR2 is FQNNGV in the germline V gene. The CDR3 nucleotides read TGTGCCAGCAGCCCTCGTATGACGACAGATACGCAGTATTTT. Residues: CASSPRMTTDTQYF.

This clonotype was observed a few times. The CDR3 DNA follows: TGTGCCAGCTCCGGGACGGACTACGAGCAGTACTTC. It yields the protein CASSGTDYEQYF. The V gene is TRBV3-1, the J gene TRBJ2-7; D could derive from TRBD1 or TRBD2 (5 bases each). Per germline, CDR1 LGHDT and CDR2 YNNKEL (reference sequence). Between the trimmed V and J ends, which lost 8 bases and 3 bases, there was a span of 11 bases. The CDR3 spans 12 residues.

The J gene is TRBJ2-4, the V gene TRBV18; D is perhaps TRBD1 (6 bases). From germline, CDR1 is KGHSH and CDR2 LQKENI. This CDR3 is 17 amino acids long. The ends were cut back, 3 bases at V and 0 bases at J, with 15 bases in the middle. CDR3 protein: CASSPPGASLAKNIQYF. CDR3 DNA sequence: TGTGCCAGCTCACCTCCAGGGGCCAGTCTAGCCAAAAACATTCAGTACTTC.

The sample holds a few counts of this clonotype. This chain links TRBV15 with TRBJ2-7, with a possible D match to TRBD1 (6 bases). V dropped 3 bases and J dropped 6 bases, with 15 bases sitting between them. This CDR3 spans 14 amino acids. In germline, CDR1 is LNHNV, CDR2 YYDKDF (reference sequence). As DNA, the CDR3 is TGTGCCACCAGCAGGACCCCAGGGGTTTCCGAGCAGTACTTC. Translating gives CATSRTPGVSEQYF. Filled out from reference TRBV15 and TRBJ2-7, the complete variable domain reads DAMVIQNPRYQVTQFGKPVTLSCSQTLNHNVMYWYQQKSSQAPKLLFHYYDKDFNNEADTPDNFQSRRPNTSFCFLDIRSPGLGDTAMYLCATSRTPGVSEQYFGPGTRLTVT.

V is TRBV7-9 and J is TRBJ2-7; the match to TRBD2 covers 8 bases. The CDR3 is made up of 15 amino acids. Looked up from germline, CDR1 is SEHNR and CDR2 is FQNEAQ (reference sequence). Losses at the gene ends were 5 bases for V and 6 bases for J; bases not matched to a gene: 12. CDR3 amino acids: CASSQTSAALGEQYF. In DNA, the CDR3 is TGTGCCAGCAGCCAGACTAGCGCGGCCCTAGGCGAGCAGTACTTC. The full variable domain, rest sourced from reference TRBV7-9 and TRBJ2-7, is DTGVSQNPRHKITKRGQNVTFRCDPISEHNRLYWYRQTLGQGPEFLTYFQNEAQLEKSRLLSDRFSAERPKGSFSTLEIQRTEQGDSAMYLCASSQTSAALGEQYFGPGTRLTVT.

Many counts were recorded for this clonotype. The rearrangement joins TRBV7-9 to TRBJ1-1, with a possible D match to TRBD1 (5 bases). CDR1 and CDR2 (germline): SEHNR, FQNEAQ (reference sequence). V lost 3 bases and J 1 base, leaving 9 bases between the germline ends. The CDR3 loop spans 14 amino acids. In DNA, the CDR3 is TGTGCCAGCAGCTTCGACAGACCGAACACTGAAGCTTTCTTT. Protein sequence: CASSFDRPNTEAFF.

The chain uses TRBV4-1 and TRBJ1-1; D gene ambiguous. There are 15 residues in the CDR3. CDR1 and CDR2 (germline): MGHRA, YSYEKL. V lost 1 base and J lost 3, with 12 bases in between. The DNA of the CDR3 is TGCGCCAGCAGCCAAGCGGAGCTGATGGACACTGAAGCTTTCTTT. Protein sequence: CASSQAELMDTEAFF.

This clonotype was found many times. The chain joins TRBV5-8 to TRBJ2-1; 12 bases are shared with TRBD1. This CDR3 has 14 amino acids. After removal of 4 bases from V and 10 bases from J, the junction contained 6 bases not matched to a gene. Germline lookup yields CDR1 SGHTS and CDR2 YDEGEE. The CDR3 DNA reads TGTGCCAGCAGCCCGGGACAGGGGGCGCGGGAGCAGTTCTTC. Its protein is CASSPGQGAREQFF. Filled out from reference TRBV5-8 and TRBJ2-1, the complete variable domain reads EAGVTQSPTHLIKTRGQQATLRCSPISGHTSVYWYQQALGLGLQFLLWYDEGEERNRGNFPPRFSGRQFPNYSSELNVNALELEDSALYLCASSPGQGAREQFFGPGTRLTVL.

This clonotype was seen ten or more times. V is TRBV20-1 and J is TRBJ2-7; 7 nucleotides line up with TRBD1. The CDR3 length is 13 residues. With 3 bases clipped from V and 4 bases from J, the junction kept 6 bases outside the gene matches. Germline V CDR1 and CDR2: DFQATT, SNEGSKA (reference sequence). In DNA, the CDR3 is TGCAGTGCTAGCCCGACAGGGAGATACGAGCAGTACTTC. Amino acid sequence: CSASPTGRYEQYF.

A few counts support this clonotype. This chain links TRBV7-2 with TRBJ2-1; 9 positions agree with TRBD2. The V gene's germline CDR1 is SGHTA and CDR2 FQGNSA. V shed 1 base, J shed 6 bases, and the junction held 7 bases outside the gene matches. The CDR3 extends over 16 amino acids. The CDR3 reads CASSLEREVESNEQFF. The CDR3 region has the DNA TGTGCCAGCAGCTTAGAGCGGGAGGTCGAAAGCAATGAGCAGTTCTTC.

In the case of this clonotype: A much larger clone lies one base from this, so it may be a read error. The chain has TRBV29-1 and TRBJ1-5; 8 bases align to TRBD1. Germline CDR1 reads SQVTM; CDR2 reads ANQGSEA. The J segment lost 6 bases and the V segment lost 6 bases, leaving 10 bases of the junction unmatched. The length of the CDR3 is 14 residues. The CDR3: CSVGEAGGSQPQHF. The CDR3 DNA sequence: TGCAGCGTCGGAGAGGCAGGGGGCAGTCAGCCCCAGCATTTT.

As DNA, the CDR3 is TGCAGTGCTAGGGAGGGGGCGGAAGGCTACACCTTC. Its protein is CSAREGAEGYTF. V and J are TRBV20-1 and TRBJ1-2; TRBD1 matches at 7 bases. Germline V CDR1 and CDR2: DFQATT, SNEGSKA (reference sequence). The CDR3 totals 12 residues. V gave up 3 bases and J gave up 8 bases; unmatched junction bases: 6.

This clonotype was seen ten or more times. The chain couples TRBV2 to TRBJ1-5, with D perhaps TRBD1 (6 bases). The CDR3 is 14 residues long. CDR1 is SNHLY and CDR2 is FYNNEI in the germline V gene. The V end lost 6 bases, the J end lost 0 bases, and 9 bases lay between the germline ends. This CDR3 is CASRNRDSNQPQHF. In DNA, the CDR3 is TGTGCCAGCAGGAACAGGGATAGCAATCAGCCCCAGCATTTT.

This clonotype was counted only a few times. The V call is TRBV28, the J call TRBJ1-1, with 8 bases aligning to TRBD1. The CDR3 has 16 residues. CDR1 and CDR2 from the germline V gene are MDHEN and SYDVKM. V shed 3 bases, J shed 8 bases, and the junction held 14 bases outside the gene matches. The CDR3 loop reads CASSFAGQGILGEAFF. Here the CDR3 DNA reads TGTGCCAGCAGTTTTGCCGGACAGGGAATTCTCGGAGAAGCTTTCTTT.

This clonotype was counted at least ten times. This chain uses TRBV24-1 with TRBJ2-3; 10 bases are shared with TRBD1. The CDR3 contains 16 residues. Per germline, CDR1 KGHDR and CDR2 SFDVKD. J was trimmed by 2 bases and V by 4 bases; bases with no gene match: 5. The CDR3: CATSETGTGVTDTQYF. The DNA for the CDR3 is TGTGCCACCAGTGAGACCGGGACAGGGGTCACAGATACGCAGTATTTT.

This clonotype was seen ten or more times. The rearrangement uses TRBV2 and TRBJ1-1, with no clear D. CDR1 SNHLY and CDR2 FYNNEI come from the germline V gene. The CDR3 runs 13 residues. Trimming left V 5 bases short and J 5 bases short, with 12 bases between. As DNA, the CDR3 is TGTGCCAGCAGTAAGGGAGAGGGAACTGAAGCTTTCTTT. This translates into CASSKGEGTEAFF.

Ten or more counts support this clonotype. CDR3 coding DNA: TGTGCCAGCTCATCTTCCCCCGGCACTGAAGCTTTCTTT. This sequence encodes CASSSSPGTEAFF. The gene calls are TRBV18 and TRBJ1-1; D remains unclear. Germline CDR1 and CDR2: KGHSH and LQKENI. V was cut by 5 bases and J by 4 bases, with 11 bases left in between. This CDR3 has 13 residues. Full variable domain (rest looked up from reference TRBV18 and TRBJ1-1): NAGVMQNPRHLVRRRGQEARLRCSPMKGHSHVYWYRQLPEEGLKFMVYLQKENIIDESGMPKERFSAEFPKEGPSILRIQQVVRGDSAAYFCASSSSPGTEAFFGQGTRLTVV.

This clonotype was seen ten or more times. Written as DNA, the CDR3 is TGCAGCGTTCCCCAGGGCATGAACACTGAAGCTTTCTTT. It encodes CSVPQGMNTEAFF. The chain recombines TRBV29-1 with TRBJ1-1; the D gene is possibly TRBD1 (5 bases). CDR1 and CDR2 (germline): SQVTM, ANQGSEA. V lost 5 bases, J lost 0 bases, and 10 bases lay in between. The CDR3 has 13 residues.

This clonotype appeared many times. The chain has TRBV10-3 and TRBJ1-1; a weak D match, TRBD1 (5 bases). Germline lookup yields CDR1 ENHRY and CDR2 SYGVKD. V lost 5 bases to trimming and J lost 0 bases, with 13 bases between them. The CDR3 is 15 amino acids. DNA of the CDR3: TGTGCCATCAGTCGTGGGCAGGGATTGAACACTGAAGCTTTCTTT. Translated, it gives CAISRGQGLNTEAFF.

The chain has TRBV7-2 and TRBJ2-1; 11 bases line up with TRBD2. The V gene end was trimmed by 4 bases and the J gene end by 5 bases; junction bases not matched to a gene: 10. CDR3 size: 17 residues. Germline loops: CDR1 SGHTA, CDR2 FQGNSA. Here the CDR3 DNA reads TGTGCCAGCAGCTCCTCCCATCGACTAGCGGGAAACAATGAGCAGTTCTTC. This translates into CASSSSHRLAGNNEQFF.

This clonotype has more than one count but fewer than ten. CDR3 amino acids: CASSSPGGGSGANVLTF. DNA of the CDR3: TGTGCCAGCAGTTCCCCCGGGGGGGGCTCTGGGGCCAACGTCCTGACTTTC. This chain links TRBV28 with TRBJ2-6; TRBD2 agrees at 8 bases. This CDR3 is built from 17 residues. The germline CDR1 and CDR2 sequences are MDHEN and SYDVKM. Trimming cost V 4 bases and J 0 bases; bases outside gene matches: 5.

Remarks on this clonotype: Possible read error: a much larger clone is one base away. The chain is built from TRBV5-1 and TRBJ2-1; D remains ambiguous. CDR1 is SGHRS and CDR2 is YFSETQ in the germline V gene. The CDR3 loop spans 16 amino acids. CDR3: CTSSSDPMSSYNEQFF. CDR3 DNA: TGCACCAGCAGCTCGGACCCAATGAGCTCCTACAATGAGCAGTTCTTC.